This is a list of T cell receptor beta chains from one sample in a study of Graves' ophthalmopathy and Graves' hyperthyroidism. MiXCR, run by TCRdb on the multiplex PCR reads, gives a single entry per CDR3 protein. Of approximately 700,000 distinct CDR3 sequences listed, over 40% were seen once; the top ten hold about 3.3%. Sequenced: peripheral blood. The receptor source for this set is an adult man with Graves' ophthalmopathy. Both conserved end residues are trimmed from each CDR3.

j_call v_call cdr3_aa
TRBJ1-6 TRBV9 ASSVSGDEAPLH
TRBJ2-7 TRBV10-3 AISGSPGGGIYEQY
TRBJ2-3 TRBV25-1 ASRLAGADTQY
TRBJ2-6 TRBV19 ASSITGTSGANVLT
TRBJ1-2 TRBV25-1 ASRLDQGPPLPDYGYA
TRBJ2-5 TRBV2 ASSEVTGEETQY
TRBJ1-1 TRBV7-6 ASSVATRMNTEAF
TRBJ1-4 TRBV7-9 ASSLGNPATNEKLF
TRBJ1-3 TRBV29-1 SVEGLDTIY
NA TRBV24-1 ATAFYNEQF
TRBJ2-5 TRBV20-1 SARDSLAGGGETQC
TRBJ2-5 TRBV19 ASSGGTSGKKETQY
TRBJ2-5 TRBV7-8 ASSPRDRQETQY
TRBJ2-1 TRBV7-9 ASSLASGRVYNEQF
TRBJ2-7 TRBV10-3 ASGTGATYSYEQY
TRBJ2-7 TRBV10-3 AIQTGGFSYEQY
TRBJ2-2 TRBV20-1 SASRGLGELF
TRBJ2-7 TRBV7-8 ASSSRGLMTYEQY
TRBJ1-1 TRBV7-9 ASRNIGQGDKDTEAF
TRBJ2-5 TRBV29-1 SVEDTASVGSPQETQY
TRBJ1-4 TRBV25-1 ASSDSDRNEKLF
TRBJ2-6 TRBV7-6 ASRAGAGANVLT
TRBJ2-7 TRBV6-1 ASSESGNLYEQY
TRBJ2-5 TRBV10-3 AISESGTGGSETQY